This TCR beta chain was observed in a study of identical twins. This clonotype was detected a few times. TCRdb redid the calling of the 5' RACE reads with MiXCR, one entry per CDR3 protein. The sample holds roughly 720,000 distinct CDR3 sequences, around a sixth seen once. The CDR3 has 16 amino acids. The germline gives CDR1 LNHDA, CDR2 SQIVND (reference sequence). V lost 5 bases to trimming and J lost 5 bases; unmatched junction nucleotides: 10. These records were also assigned to another study, of T cells expressing NK-cell markers.

The clonotype comes from a woman aged 18-29 years in good health. The specimen was PBMCs. This chain uses TRBV19 with TRBJ2-5; 11 bases agree with TRBD2. The CDR3 DNA sequence: TGTGCCAGTAGTGCCCTGACTAGCGGGGAGGAGGAGACCCAGTACTTC. This sequence encodes CASSALTSGEEETQYF.